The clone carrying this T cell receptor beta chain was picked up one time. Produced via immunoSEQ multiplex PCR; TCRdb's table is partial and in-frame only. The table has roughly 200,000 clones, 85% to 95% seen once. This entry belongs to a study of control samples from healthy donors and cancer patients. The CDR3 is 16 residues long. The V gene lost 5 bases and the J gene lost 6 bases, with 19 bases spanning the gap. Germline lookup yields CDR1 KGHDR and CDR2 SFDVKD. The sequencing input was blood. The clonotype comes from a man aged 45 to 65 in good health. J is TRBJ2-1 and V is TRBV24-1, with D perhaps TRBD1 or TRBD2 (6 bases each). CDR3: CATSGGAGAFPNEQFF. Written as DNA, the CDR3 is TGTGCCACCAGTGGGGGGGCAGGGGCCTTTCCCAATGAGCAGTTCTTC.